The present entry profiles one T cell receptor beta chain with its context. These data originate in a study of T cell changes during pregnancy in multiple sclerosis. TCRdb's table, derived via immunoSEQ multiplex PCR, lists solely in-frame clones and lacks some. The data contain around 40,000 clones, nearly 90% of them seen just once; the ten biggest clones take up around 1.2%. The CDR3 is 16 amino acids. Germline assignment: CDR1 SNHLY and CDR2 FYNNEI. V gave up 4 bases and J gave up 0 bases; unmatched junction bases: 8. Sequencing used CD4+ T cells from peripheral blood mononuclear cells, obtained in the first trimester of pregnancy. The V and J genes are TRBV2 and TRBJ2-7; 8 nucleotides line up with TRBD1. The clonotype was recovered from a female donor with multiple sclerosis, enrolled in a pregnancy study. CDR3 loop: CASSGDRTASSYEQYF. The CDR3 DNA is TGTGCCAGCAGTGGGGACAGGACAGCTAGCTCCTACGAGCAGTACTTC.